This entry lists 10 T cell receptor beta chains sequenced from one sample in a study of tissue T cells after allogeneic stem cell transplantation. Time point given: mouse harvest day 7 after allogeneic transplant. The graft held 10^6 splenic CD5+ T cells and 10^7 T-cell-depleted bone marrow cells. Profiling relied on immunoSEQ multiplex PCR, and the TCRdb table lists in-frame clones only, not all of them. The sample contains over 6,500 clones, more than 45% of which appear only once. The sample comprised lymph node tissue. Every receptor here comes from a female BALB/c mouse given C57BL/6 T cells with graft-versus-host disease after an allogeneic hematopoietic cell transplant.

Notes on this clone: Mouse gene names apply. The read comes to an end 1 residue before the CDR3 does, leaving the germline J gene to fill in the end. The V and J genes are TRBV2 and TRBJ2-1; the D gene is possibly TRBD2 (7 bases). V lost 0 bases and J lost 0, with 9 bases in between. The CDR3 loop spans 16 amino acids. CDR1 is LGHNA, CDR2 YSYQKL, per germline. The DNA read from the CDR3 is TGTGCCAGCAGCCAAGATTGGGGGGCTAACTATGCTGAGCAGTTC. As protein: CASSQDWGANYAEQF. The whole CDR3 region reads CASSQDWGANYAEQFF.

Comments on this clone: Genes here carry mouse names. The read terminates 1 residue ahead of where the CDR3 ends, so the germline J gene completes it. The same CDR3 also results from other DNA sequences found in this sample. The genes are TRBV15 and TRBJ2-5; D perhaps matches TRBD1 (7 bases). Germline CDR1 and CDR2: SGHND and FRSKSL. CDR3 size: 13 residues. V was cut by 6 bases and J by 3 bases, with 10 bases left in between. The DNA read from the CDR3 is TGTGCCAGCAGCTGGGGACAGCAAGACACCCAGTAC. Translation: CASSWGQQDTQY. Given in full, the CDR3 is CASSWGQQDTQYF.

With respect to this clone: The genes are named according to mouse. The read terminates 1 residue ahead of where the CDR3 ends, so the germline J gene completes it. The V call is TRBV19, the J call TRBJ2-5, with a tentative D call TRBD1 (6 bases). Looked up from germline, CDR1 is FNHDT and CDR2 is SITEND (reference sequence). The CDR3 is made up of 14 amino acids. V dropped 1 base and J dropped 5 bases, with 11 bases sitting between them. The sequenced part of the CDR3 DNA is TGTGCCAGCAGTATAAGGCAGGGGAGAGACACCCAGTAC. This translates into CASSIRQGRDTQY. The CDR3 in full is CASSIRQGRDTQYF.

Comment on this clone: Genes and germline are mouse. With the read ending 1 residue before the CDR3 end, the germline J gene is used to fill in that end. J is TRBJ2-4 and V is TRBV23; TRBD2, the table's D call, lacks a check against the DNA. Germline V lookup: CDR1 KGHTA, CDR2 FQNQQP. The CDR3 sequence is 13 residues long. The sequenced CDR3 bases are TGCTCCAGCAGACGGACTGGGGGAGACACCTTGTAC. Translated, it gives CSSRRTGGDTLY. From start to end, the CDR3 is CSSRRTGGDTLYF.

This clone was found a few times. Any gene name here is a mouse gene name. The CDR3 goes on 1 residue after the read ends, and that part is filled in from the germline J gene. The chain is built from TRBV1 and TRBJ1-1, with D perhaps TRBD1 (6 bases). Germline V gives CDR1 NSQYPW, CDR2 LRSPGD (reference sequence). CDR3 length equals 13 residues. V gave up 3 bases and J gave up 5 bases, with 10 bases separating them. CDR3 loop: CTCSADQGTEVFF. The sequenced CDR3 bases are TGCACCTGCAGTGCGGATCAGGGGACAGAAGTCTTC.

In the case of this clone: These gene names are mouse names. The CDR3 end falls 1 residue outside the read, so it is completed with the germline J gene. V and J are TRBV23 and TRBJ2-3. The V gene's germline CDR1 is KGHTA and CDR2 FQNQQP. The CDR3 is 15 amino acids. The CDR3 region is CSSSPQGAGAETLYF. CDR3 DNA (partial): TGCTCCAGCAGTCCTCAAGGGGCAGGTGCAGAAACGCTGTAT.

About this clone itself: The gene names here belong to mouse. With the read ending 1 residue before the CDR3 end, the germline J gene is used to fill in that end. The chain combines TRBV1 with TRBJ2-3, with TRBD2 matching 9 bases. The CDR3 covers 16 residues. The junction had 3 bases not matched to a gene; V was cut back by 2 bases and J by 0 bases. Germline CDR1 reads NSQYPW; CDR2 reads LRSPGD (reference sequence). This CDR3 reads CTCSARLGVSAETLYF. CDR3 DNA (partial): TGCACCTGCAGTGCAAGACTGGGGGTTAGTGCAGAAACGCTGTAT. The variable domain in full, completed from reference TRBV1 and TRBJ2-3, reads VTLLEQNPRWRLVPRGQAVNLRCILKNSQYPWMSWYQQDLQKQLQWLFTLRSPGDKEVKSLPGADYLATRVTDTELRLQVANMSQGRTLYCTCSARLGVSAETLYFGSGTRLTVL.

As concerns this clone: The genes are named according to mouse. The read stops 1 residue short of the end of the CDR3; the missing end is completed from the germline J gene. This rearrangement joins TRBV26 to TRBJ1-1, with TRBD1 matching over 8 bases. Germline CDR1 reads KGHPV; CDR2 reads FQNQEV (reference sequence). V shed 4 bases and J 4 bases; nucleotides not matched to a gene: 5. This CDR3 has 14 amino acids. The CDR3 sequence: CASSRTGRGTEVFF. The CDR3 bases that were read are TGTGCCAGCAGTCGGACAGGGAGGGGCACAGAAGTCTTC. Drawing the rest from reference TRBV26 and TRBJ1-1, the complete variable domain is NSKVIQTPRYLVKGQGQKAKMRCIPEKGHPVVFWYQQNKNNEFKFLINFQNQEVLQQIDMTEKRFSAECPSNSPCSLEIQSSEAGDSALYLCASSRTGRGTEVFFGKGTRLTVV.

By sample share, this clone is medium-sized. Gene names refer to mouse genes. The read is 1 residue too short to cover the CDR3 end, so that end is filled in from the germline J gene. The chain has TRBV16 and TRBJ2-7; D is possibly TRBD2 (5 bases). The ends were cut back, 3 bases at V and 5 bases at J, with 11 bases in the middle. The CDR3 runs to 13 residues. CDR1 is SGHSA, CDR2 FRNQAP, per germline. CDR3 DNA, as far as it was read: TGTGCAAGCAGCTTGGTAGGCTGGGATGAACAGTAC. Protein product: CASSLVGWDEQY. The full CDR3 protein reads CASSLVGWDEQYF.

This clone is labeled as medium-sized (0.01 to 0.1%). Gene names are mouse gene names. The DNA ends 1 residue before the CDR3 does, and the rest of the CDR3 is filled in from the germline J gene. This chain uses TRBV26 with TRBJ2-5; no definite D call. V was shortened by 2 bases and J by 4 bases, with 4 bases between the two germline ends. CDR3 length equals 12 residues. CDR1 and CDR2 from the germline V gene are KGHPV and FQNQEV (reference sequence). The DNA read from the CDR3 is TGTGCCAGCAGTCTGAGGGAAGACACCCAGTAC. Translation gives CASSLREDTQY. The whole CDR3 protein reads CASSLREDTQYF.